This passage covers 15 T cell receptor beta chains from one sample sequenced in a study of T cells in localized non-small cell lung cancer. Using immunoSEQ multiplex PCR, the repertoire was profiled, and TCRdb retains in-frame clones only, with some absent. In the table there are more than 50,000 clones, about 80% of which are singletons. The specimen comprised peripheral blood, sampled before any cancer treatment. The source is a female donor over 55 with stage II squamous cell lung carcinoma.

The chain recombines TRBV2 with TRBJ1-4; D gene uncertain. V was clipped by 7 bases and J by 3 bases, with 18 bases between them. Looked up from germline, CDR1 is SNHLY and CDR2 is FYNNEI. The CDR3 covers 16 residues. The CDR3 DNA reads TGTGCCAGCAAGCTCGTGAAGTGGGCGGCTAATGAAAAACTGTTTTTT. Its protein is CASKLVKWAANEKLFF.

V is TRBV13 and J is TRBJ1-2, with unresolved D. Trimming removed 0 bases from V and 2 bases from J, with 4 bases in between. Germline CDR1 is PRHDT and CDR2 is FYEKMQ (reference sequence). The CDR3 is 13 amino acids. This CDR3 is CASSLGINYGYTF. The DNA for the CDR3 is TGTGCCAGCAGCTTAGGCATCAACTATGGCTACACCTTC. The full variable domain, rest sourced from reference TRBV13 and TRBJ1-2, is AAGVIQSPRHLIKEKRETATLKCYPIPRHDTVYWYQQGPGQDPQFLISFYEKMQSDKGSIPDRFSAQQFSDYHSELNMSSLELGDSALYFCASSLGINYGYTFGSGTRLTVV.

The genes are TRBV5-4 and TRBJ2-2; D is undetermined. The germline CDR1 and CDR2 sequences are SGHNT and YYREEE (reference sequence). The CDR3 covers 15 residues. V was shortened by 2 bases and J by 0 bases, with 8 bases between the two germline ends. The CDR3 loop reads CASSLQKANTGELFF. The CDR3 coding sequence is TGTGCCAGCAGCTTACAGAAAGCGAACACCGGGGAGCTGTTTTTT.

The rearrangement joins TRBV7-9 to TRBJ1-6, with a weak D call TRBD1 (5 bases). V shed 1 base and J shed 5 bases, with 9 bases lying between them. The germline V gene has CDR1 SEHNR and CDR2 FQNEAQ (reference sequence). The CDR3 totals 15 residues. The CDR3 loop reads CASSLDGQNNSPLHF. The CDR3 region has the DNA TGTGCCAGCAGCTTAGACGGACAAAATAATTCACCCCTCCACTTT.

The V gene is TRBV11-2, the J gene TRBJ2-2; 7 nucleotides line up with TRBD1. Germline trimming cut 5 bases from V and 1 base from J; bases unmatched to any gene: 7. The CDR3 totals 16 residues. Germline loops: CDR1 SGHAT, CDR2 FQNNGV. The CDR3 sequence is CASSRTGVGNTGELFF. The CDR3 bases are TGTGCCAGCAGCCGTACAGGGGTTGGGAACACCGGGGAGCTGTTTTTT.

This chain links TRBV7-9 with TRBJ1-1, with a weak D call TRBD1 (6 bases). The ends were cut back, 4 bases at V and 1 base at J, with 10 bases in the middle. The CDR3 is 14 residues long. Germline V lookup: CDR1 SEHNR, CDR2 FQNEAQ (reference sequence). For the CDR3, the DNA is TGTGCCAGCAGCTGGGACAATTGGAACACTGAAGCTTTCTTT. Residues: CASSWDNWNTEAFF.

There are a few counts of this clone. The rearrangement uses TRBV7-2 and TRBJ2-7, with TRBD2 matching 12 bases. This CDR3 spans 15 amino acids. With V trimmed by 5 bases and J by 6 bases, 8 bases remained unmatched. CDR1 and CDR2 from the germline V gene are SGHTA and FQGNSA. The CDR3 sequence: CASSHPSGGAGEQYF. CDR3 in DNA: TGTGCCAGCAGCCACCCTAGCGGGGGGGCTGGCGAGCAGTACTTC.

The chain is built from TRBV5-1 and TRBJ1-2, with 9 bases matching TRBD1. This CDR3 contains 17 residues. Unmatched junction bases numbered 11, after V lost 3 bases and J lost 2 bases. Per germline, CDR1 SGHRS and CDR2 YFSETQ. The CDR3 sequence is CASSWDRESRFNYGYTF. For the CDR3, the DNA is TGCGCCAGCAGCTGGGACAGGGAGAGTCGCTTCAACTATGGCTACACCTTC.

This rearrangement joins TRBV29-1 to TRBJ2-3; either TRBD1 or TRBD2 may supply D (6 bases each). Trimming took off 4 bases at V and 3 bases at J, with 14 bases between the two ends. The CDR3 length is 14 residues. Germline V CDR1 and CDR2: SQVTM, ANQGSEA. CDR3 nucleotides: TGCAGCGTTGGGGGGGCCGTTCGAACAGATACGCAGTATTTT. Its translation: CSVGGAVRTDTQYF.

In DNA form, the CDR3 reads TGCGCCAGCAGCTTACAGGGGGTACAGGAGACCCAGTACTTC. Translated: CASSLQGVQETQYF. V is TRBV5-1 and J is TRBJ2-5; 8 bases map to TRBD1. CDR1 is SGHRS and CDR2 is YFSETQ in the germline V gene. After removal of 2 bases from V and 5 bases from J, the junction contained 5 bases not matched to a gene. CDR3 length equals 14 residues. Using reference TRBV5-1 and TRBJ2-5 for the parts outside the CDR3, the full variable domain is KAGVTQTPRYLIKTRGQQVTLSCSPISGHRSVSWYQQTPGQGLQFLFEYFSETQRNKGNFPGRFSGRQFSNSRSEMNVSTLELGDSALYLCASSLQGVQETQYFGPGTRLLVL.

The V gene is TRBV5-4, the J gene TRBJ2-2; D is uncertain. Germline V CDR1 and CDR2: SGHNT, YYREEE (reference sequence). CDR3 length: 16 amino acids. The germline V and J ends were trimmed by 0 bases and 0 bases, with 9 bases remaining between them. The CDR3 protein is CASSLGVGANTGELFF. The CDR3 region has the DNA TGTGCCAGCAGCTTGGGGGTGGGTGCGAACACCGGGGAGCTGTTTTTT.

The CDR3, as DNA: TGCGCCAGCAGCTGGGAGACAGGGGGAGTGAGGACTGAAGCTTTCTTT. It specifies CASSWETGGVRTEAFF. The chain recombines TRBV5-1 with TRBJ1-1; 9 nucleotides align to TRBD1. The ends lost 3 bases at V and 5 bases at J; junction bases unmatched: 11. The CDR3 runs to 16 residues. Germline CDR1 SGHRS, CDR2 YFSETQ.

The chain joins TRBV5-1 to TRBJ2-5; D is undetermined. The CDR3 is 12 amino acids. Trimming took 4 bases from V and 0 from J, leaving 4 bases between them. CDR1 is SGHRS, CDR2 YFSETQ, per germline. CDR3 sequence reads: CASSEDQETQYF. CDR3 coding DNA: TGCGCCAGCAGCGAGGACCAAGAGACCCAGTACTTC.

V gene TRBV6-4 combines with J gene TRBJ2-2; 10 bases fit TRBD2. The CDR3 totals 18 residues. Germline V gene lookup returns CDR1 MRHNA and CDR2 SNTAGT. V trimming: 4 bases; J trimming: 2 bases; junction bases outside the gene matches: 10. CDR3: CASSAKASGGANTGELFF. The DNA of the CDR3 is TGTGCCAGCAGTGCGAAGGCTAGCGGGGGAGCTAACACCGGGGAGCTGTTTTTT.

The chain carries TRBV6-1 and TRBJ1-1; 9 nucleotides align to TRBD1. J was trimmed by 6 bases and V by 8 bases; bases with no gene match: 10. The CDR3 covers 14 residues. CDR1 MNHNS and CDR2 SASEGT come from the germline V gene. The CDR3 DNA reads as TGTGCCAGCGGCCCGCAACAGGGGGCTGCTGAAGCTTTCTTT. Translating it yields CASGPQQGAAEAFF.